This passage covers 8 T cell receptor beta chains from one sample sequenced in a study of cytomegalovirus exposure and HLA in healthy donors. The PCR made use of 60 Vbeta and 13 Jbeta primers. The table came from immunoSEQ multiplex PCR; TCRdb's copy has only in-frame clones and leaves some out. The sample consists of approximately 180,000 clones, 72% of them appearing once. Source material: PBMCs. These receptors all stem from a human donor in good health.

The V call is TRBV19, the J call TRBJ2-1, with a possible D match to TRBD2 (7 bases). The germline gives CDR1 LNHDA, CDR2 SQIVND (reference sequence). The V gene lost 4 bases and the J gene lost 7 bases, with 20 bases spanning the gap. The CDR3 is 16 amino acids. In DNA, the CDR3 is TGTGCCAGTAGTACCCGCAACGGGGGGCTTTGGAATGAGCAGTTCTTC. It yields the protein CASSTRNGGLWNEQFF.

This clone appeared a single time. The V and J genes are TRBV18 and TRBJ1-1, with 7 bases fitting TRBD1. This CDR3 contains 14 residues. V lost 3 bases to trimming and J lost 4 bases; unmatched junction nucleotides: 5. Germline values: CDR1 KGHSH, CDR2 LQKENI. The CDR3 nucleotides read TGTGCCAGCTCACCCTCACAGGGGATCACTGAAGCTTTCTTT. Translating it yields CASSPSQGITEAFF.

This rearrangement joins TRBV5-1 to TRBJ1-4, with a weak D call TRBD1 (5 bases). The germline V gene has CDR1 SGHRS and CDR2 YFSETQ. V was shortened by 1 base and J by 8 bases, with 18 bases between the two germline ends. This CDR3 has 16 residues. The CDR3 DNA follows: TGCGCCAGCAGCTTGACCCAGGGACTGGGGAGAGAAAAACTGTTTTTT. Translating it yields CASSLTQGLGREKLFF.

The chain uses TRBV27 and TRBJ1-2; 12 bases are a match to TRBD1. Germline V gives CDR1 MNHEY, CDR2 SMNVEV (reference sequence). With 6 bases clipped from V and 8 bases from J, the junction kept 10 bases outside the gene matches. This CDR3 is 15 amino acids long. In nucleotides, the CDR3 is TGTGCCAGCAGATCCGGGACAGGGGGCGCTGGGGGCTACACCTTC. Translating it yields CASRSGTGGAGGYTF.

This chain links TRBV2 with TRBJ2-2; maybe TRBD2 (7 bases). Between the trimmed V and J ends, which lost 6 bases and 4 bases, there was a span of 12 bases. The CDR3 is 14 amino acids. Per germline, CDR1 SNHLY and CDR2 FYNNEI. The CDR3 loop is CASRQGGLTGELFF. The CDR3 nucleotides read TGTGCCAGCAGACAGGGAGGGCTCACCGGGGAGCTGTTTTTT. Variable domain in full (rest from reference TRBV2 and TRBJ2-2): EPEVTQTPSHQVTQMGQEVILRCVPISNHLYFYWYRQILGQKVEFLVSFYNNEISEKSEIFDDQFSVERPDGSNFTLKIRSTKLEDSAMYFCASRQGGLTGELFFGEGSRLTVL.

The chain joins TRBV12-5 to TRBJ2-7; 9 bases map to TRBD1. This CDR3 has 14 amino acids. Germline lookup yields CDR1 LGHNT and CDR2 FRNRAP. V trimming: 5 bases; J trimming: 2 bases; junction bases outside the gene matches: 4. CDR3 in amino acids: CASGHRQGAYEQYF. In nucleotides, the CDR3 is TGTGCTAGTGGTCACAGACAGGGGGCCTACGAGCAGTACTTC.

This clone was counted at least ten times. The V and J genes are TRBV10-1 and TRBJ2-5, with 13 bases matching TRBD2. In germline, CDR1 is WNHNN, CDR2 SYGVQD (reference sequence). V was clipped by 6 bases and J by 5 bases; unmatched bases: 6. This CDR3 contains 15 residues. This chain's CDR3 is CASSPGTSGVETQYF. CDR3 bases: TGCGCCAGCAGCCCCGGGACTAGCGGGGTGGAGACCCAGTACTTC.

The chain links TRBV9 to TRBJ2-2, with D tentatively TRBD1 (6 bases). The CDR3 is made up of 18 amino acids. Germline V gives CDR1 SGDLS, CDR2 YYNGEE. V was shortened by 2 bases and J by 2 bases, with 19 bases between the two germline ends. CDR3 coding DNA: TGTGCCAGCAGCGTCCCCCAGGGCAGGGGTTTCAACACCGGGGAGCTGTTTTTT. Translating gives CASSVPQGRGFNTGELFF.